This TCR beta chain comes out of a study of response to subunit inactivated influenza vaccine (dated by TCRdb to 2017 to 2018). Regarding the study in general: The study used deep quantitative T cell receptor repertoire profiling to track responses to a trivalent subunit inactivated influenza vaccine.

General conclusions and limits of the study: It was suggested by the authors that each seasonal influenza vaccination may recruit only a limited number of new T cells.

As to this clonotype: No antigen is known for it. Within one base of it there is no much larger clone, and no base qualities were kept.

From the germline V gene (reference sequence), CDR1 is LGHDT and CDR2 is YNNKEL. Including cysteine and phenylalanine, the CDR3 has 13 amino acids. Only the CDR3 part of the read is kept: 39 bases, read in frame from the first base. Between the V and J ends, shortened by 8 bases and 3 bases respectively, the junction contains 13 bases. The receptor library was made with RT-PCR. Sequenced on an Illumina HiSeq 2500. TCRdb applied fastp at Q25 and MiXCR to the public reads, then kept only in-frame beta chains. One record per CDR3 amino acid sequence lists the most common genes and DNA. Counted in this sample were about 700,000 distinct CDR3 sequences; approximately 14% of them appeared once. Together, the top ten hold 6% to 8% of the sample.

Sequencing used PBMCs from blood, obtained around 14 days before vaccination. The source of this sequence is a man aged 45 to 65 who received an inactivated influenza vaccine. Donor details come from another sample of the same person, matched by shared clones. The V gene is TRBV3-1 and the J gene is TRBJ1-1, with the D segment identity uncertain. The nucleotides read TGTGCCAGCCAAGGAACAGTGCACACTGAAGCTTTCTTT. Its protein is CASQGTVHTEAFF. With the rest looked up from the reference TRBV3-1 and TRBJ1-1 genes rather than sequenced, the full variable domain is DTAVSQTPKYLVTQMGNDKSIKCEQNLGHDTMYWYKQDSKKFLKIMFSYNNKELIINETVPNRFSPKSPDKAHLNLHINSLELGDSAVYFCASQGTVHTEAFFGQGTRLTVV.